The source of this T cell receptor beta chain is a study of cytomegalovirus exposure and HLA in healthy donors. Whole-study findings and limits: Among TCR sequences, most were rare, though some public TCRs appeared in many donors. The finding came from a later analysis; first-cohort TCR clusters tended to co-occur in the roughly 110 validation repertoires.

Separate from the approximately 670-subject first cohort was the approximately 110-subject validation cohort, to which the donors belonged. The CDR3 length is 15 residues. Looked up from germline, CDR1 is LNHDA and CDR2 is SQIVND (reference sequence). V was pared by 4 bases and J by 2 bases, with 5 bases of the junction left unmatched. As to this clone: Antigen unknown.

The assay was immunoSEQ multiplex PCR, and TCRdb's table has in-frame clones only and misses some. The sample carries about 56,000 clones, 93% recorded once. Sequenced: PBMCs. The clonotype comes from a woman between 18 and 30 years old in good health and CMV-seropositive. This rearrangement joins TRBV19 to TRBJ1-2; 9 bases fit TRBD1. CDR3 nucleotides: TGTGCCAGTAGTAAGGGACAGGGTAACAACTATGGCTACACCTTC. Its protein is CASSKGQGNNYGYTF.